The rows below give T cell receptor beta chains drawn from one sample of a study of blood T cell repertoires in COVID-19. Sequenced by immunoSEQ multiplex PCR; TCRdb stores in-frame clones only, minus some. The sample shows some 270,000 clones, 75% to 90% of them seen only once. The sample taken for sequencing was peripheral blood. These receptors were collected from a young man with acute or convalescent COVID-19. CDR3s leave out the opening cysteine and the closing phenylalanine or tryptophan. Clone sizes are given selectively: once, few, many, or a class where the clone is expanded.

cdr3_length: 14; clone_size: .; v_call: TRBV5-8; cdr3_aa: ASSLVGAGRNQPQH
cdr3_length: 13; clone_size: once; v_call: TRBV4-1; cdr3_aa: ASSLTGTGDEKLF
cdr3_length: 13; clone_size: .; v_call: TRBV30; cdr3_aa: AWSVAARGGEKLF
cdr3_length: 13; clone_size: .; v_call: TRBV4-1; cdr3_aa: ASSHGTSGKNEQF
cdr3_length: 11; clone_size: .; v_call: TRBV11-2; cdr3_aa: ASSSGLRDTQY
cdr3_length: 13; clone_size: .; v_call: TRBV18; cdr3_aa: ASSPRGTDEAEAF
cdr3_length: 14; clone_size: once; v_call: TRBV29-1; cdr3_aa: SVDDLRDRARETQY
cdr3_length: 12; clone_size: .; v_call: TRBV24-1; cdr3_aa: ATSGPNPNQPQH
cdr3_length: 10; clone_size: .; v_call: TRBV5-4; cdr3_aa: ASTRGGTEQF
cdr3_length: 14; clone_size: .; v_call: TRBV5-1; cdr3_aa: ASSSLAGGGTGELF
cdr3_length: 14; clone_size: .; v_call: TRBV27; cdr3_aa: ASSFRLGSPAPSLH
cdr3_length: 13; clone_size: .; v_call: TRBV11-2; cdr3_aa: ASSLDRTGGYGYT
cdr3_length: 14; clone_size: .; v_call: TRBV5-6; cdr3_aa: ASSSRDSMYTDTQY
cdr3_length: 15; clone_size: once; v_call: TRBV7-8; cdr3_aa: ASSLGRRREGVETQY
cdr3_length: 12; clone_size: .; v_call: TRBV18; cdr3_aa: ASSHPQGNQPQH
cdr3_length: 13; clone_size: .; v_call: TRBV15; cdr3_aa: ATRTGNGWNTEAF
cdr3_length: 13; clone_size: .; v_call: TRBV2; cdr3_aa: ASSSGGGHNQPQH
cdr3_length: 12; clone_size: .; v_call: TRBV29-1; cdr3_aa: SVVGGTGLYEQY
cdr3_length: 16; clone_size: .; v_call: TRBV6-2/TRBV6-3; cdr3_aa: ASSYPPSAGGSTDTQY
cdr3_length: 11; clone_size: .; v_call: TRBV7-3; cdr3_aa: ASSSTSTGELF
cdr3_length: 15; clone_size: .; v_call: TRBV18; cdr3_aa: ASSPMRTGDAARRAF
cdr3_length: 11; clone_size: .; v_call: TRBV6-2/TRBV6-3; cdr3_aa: ASSFSGFYGYT
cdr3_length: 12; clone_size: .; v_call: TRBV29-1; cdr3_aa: SVEDRAGINGYT
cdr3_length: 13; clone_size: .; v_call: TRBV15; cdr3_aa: ATSETVFSNYGYT
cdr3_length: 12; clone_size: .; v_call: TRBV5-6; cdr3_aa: ASSLGALNTEAF
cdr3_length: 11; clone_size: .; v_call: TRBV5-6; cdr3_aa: ASSLDGGIEAF
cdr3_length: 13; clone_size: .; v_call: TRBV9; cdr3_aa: ASSVGDSLTYEQY
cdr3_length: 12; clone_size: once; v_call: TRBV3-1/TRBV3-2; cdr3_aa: ASSLEGAHNEQF
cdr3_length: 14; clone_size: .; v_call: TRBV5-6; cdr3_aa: ASSLVGQGNTGELF
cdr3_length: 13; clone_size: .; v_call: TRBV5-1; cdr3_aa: ASSLKGAGSYEQY
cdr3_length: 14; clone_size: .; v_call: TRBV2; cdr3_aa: ASSALRQGASIEAF
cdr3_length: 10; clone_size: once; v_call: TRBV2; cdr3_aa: ASNGERTPLH
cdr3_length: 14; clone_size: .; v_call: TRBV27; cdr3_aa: ASSLPSGASTDTQY
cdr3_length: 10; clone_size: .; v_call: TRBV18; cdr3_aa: ASSPGQYEQY
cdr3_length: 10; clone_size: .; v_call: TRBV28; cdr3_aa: ASSLRPGGAF
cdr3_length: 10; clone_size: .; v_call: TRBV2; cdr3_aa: ASTEGTDTQY
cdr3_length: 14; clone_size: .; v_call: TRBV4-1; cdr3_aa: ASSQVPGGRADTQY
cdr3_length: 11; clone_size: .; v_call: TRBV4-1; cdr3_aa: ASGTSHFSEQF
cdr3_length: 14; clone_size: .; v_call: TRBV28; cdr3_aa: ASSTKTSGANNEQF
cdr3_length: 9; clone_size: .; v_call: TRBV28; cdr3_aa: ASGRSYEQY
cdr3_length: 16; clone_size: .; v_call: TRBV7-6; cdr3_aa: ASSPARQGSSSYNEQF
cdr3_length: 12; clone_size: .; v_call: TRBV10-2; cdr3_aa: ATGLAGGGNEQF
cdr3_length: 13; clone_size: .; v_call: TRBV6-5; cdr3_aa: ASSYSHRGTYEQY
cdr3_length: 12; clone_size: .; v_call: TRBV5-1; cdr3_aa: ASSFSGGASEQF
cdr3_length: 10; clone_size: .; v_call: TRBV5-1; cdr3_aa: ASSYELETQY
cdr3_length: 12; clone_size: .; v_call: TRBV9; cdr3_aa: ASSVELANDEQF
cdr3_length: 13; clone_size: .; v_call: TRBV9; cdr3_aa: ASSPSDSFNQPQH
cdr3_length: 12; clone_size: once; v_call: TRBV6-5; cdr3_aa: ASRNSGTGTEAF
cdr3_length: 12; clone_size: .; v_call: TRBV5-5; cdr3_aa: ASSLGGGRYGYT